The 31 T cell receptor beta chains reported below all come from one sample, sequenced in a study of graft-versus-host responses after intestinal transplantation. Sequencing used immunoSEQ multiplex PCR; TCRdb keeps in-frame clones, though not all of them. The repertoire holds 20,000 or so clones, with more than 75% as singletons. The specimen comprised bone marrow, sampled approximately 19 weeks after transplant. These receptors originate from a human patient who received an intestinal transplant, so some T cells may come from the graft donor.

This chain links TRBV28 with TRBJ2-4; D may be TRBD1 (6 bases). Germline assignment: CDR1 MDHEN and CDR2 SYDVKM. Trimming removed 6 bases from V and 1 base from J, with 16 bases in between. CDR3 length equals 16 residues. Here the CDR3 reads CASSSRDTPAKNIQYF. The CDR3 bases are TGTGCCAGCAGCTCTAGGGACACCCCCGCCAAAAACATTCAGTACTTC. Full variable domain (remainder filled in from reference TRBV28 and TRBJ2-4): DVKVTQSSRYLVKRTGEKVFLECVQDMDHENMFWYRQDPGLGLRLIYFSYDVKMKEKGDIPEGYSVSREKKERFSLILESASTNQTSMYLCASSSRDTPAKNIQYFGAGTRLSVL.

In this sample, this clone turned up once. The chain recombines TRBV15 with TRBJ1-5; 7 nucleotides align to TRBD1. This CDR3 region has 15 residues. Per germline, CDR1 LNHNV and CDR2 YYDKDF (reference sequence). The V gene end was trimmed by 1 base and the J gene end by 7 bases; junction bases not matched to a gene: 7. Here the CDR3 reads CATSRGSAGGQPQHF. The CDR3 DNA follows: TGTGCCACCAGCAGAGGCTCGGCAGGGGGACAGCCCCAGCATTTT.

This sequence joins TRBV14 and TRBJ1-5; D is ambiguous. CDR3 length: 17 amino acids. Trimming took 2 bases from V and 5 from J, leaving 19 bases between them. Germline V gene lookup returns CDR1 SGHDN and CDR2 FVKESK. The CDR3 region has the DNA TGTGCCAGCAGCCAAAGACCTCTGCGGGGAGCCTATCAGCCCCAGCATTTT. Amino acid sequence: CASSQRPLRGAYQPQHF.

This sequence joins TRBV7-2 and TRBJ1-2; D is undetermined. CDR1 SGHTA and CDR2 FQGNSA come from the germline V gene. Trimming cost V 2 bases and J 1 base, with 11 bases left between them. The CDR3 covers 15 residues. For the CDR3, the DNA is TGTGCCAGCAGCTTACTAGGGAAACTTAACTATGGCTACACCTTC. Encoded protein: CASSLLGKLNYGYTF.

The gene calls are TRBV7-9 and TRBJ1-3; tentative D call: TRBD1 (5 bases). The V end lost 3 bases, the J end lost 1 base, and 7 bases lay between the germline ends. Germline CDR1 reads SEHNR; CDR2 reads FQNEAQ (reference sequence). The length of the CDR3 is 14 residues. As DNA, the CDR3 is TGTGCCAGCAGCTTTGGGGGTTCTGGAAACACCATATATTTT. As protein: CASSFGGSGNTIYF.

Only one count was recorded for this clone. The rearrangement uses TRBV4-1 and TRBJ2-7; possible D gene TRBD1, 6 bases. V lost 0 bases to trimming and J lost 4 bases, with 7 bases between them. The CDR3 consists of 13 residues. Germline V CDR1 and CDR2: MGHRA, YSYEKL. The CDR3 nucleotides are TGCGCCAGCAGCCAAGACAGGGGTTACGAGCAGTACTTC. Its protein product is CASSQDRGYEQYF.

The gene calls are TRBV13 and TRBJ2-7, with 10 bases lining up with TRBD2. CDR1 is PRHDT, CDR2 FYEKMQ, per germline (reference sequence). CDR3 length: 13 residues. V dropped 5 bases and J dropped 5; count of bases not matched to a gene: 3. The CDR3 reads CASSPSGSHEQYF. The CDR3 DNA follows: TGTGCCAGCAGCCCTAGCGGGAGCCACGAGCAGTACTTC.

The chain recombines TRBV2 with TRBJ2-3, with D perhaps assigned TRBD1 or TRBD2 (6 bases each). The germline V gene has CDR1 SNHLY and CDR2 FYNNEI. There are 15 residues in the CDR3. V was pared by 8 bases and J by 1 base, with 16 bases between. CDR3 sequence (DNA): TGTGCCAGCGGGGACGGGGGCCGACGCACAGATACGCAGTATTTT. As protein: CASGDGGRRTDTQYF. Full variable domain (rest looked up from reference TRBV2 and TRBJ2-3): EPEVTQTPSHQVTQMGQEVILRCVPISNHLYFYWYRQILGQKVEFLVSFYNNEISEKSEIFDDQFSVERPDGSNFTLKIRSTKLEDSAMYFCASGDGGRRTDTQYFGPGTRLTVL.

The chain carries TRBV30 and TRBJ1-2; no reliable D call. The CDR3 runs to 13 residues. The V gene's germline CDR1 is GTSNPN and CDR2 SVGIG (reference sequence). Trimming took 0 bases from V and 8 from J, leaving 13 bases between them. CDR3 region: CAWSVRRTGGYTF. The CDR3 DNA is TGTGCCTGGAGTGTACGGAGAACGGGGGGCTACACCTTC.

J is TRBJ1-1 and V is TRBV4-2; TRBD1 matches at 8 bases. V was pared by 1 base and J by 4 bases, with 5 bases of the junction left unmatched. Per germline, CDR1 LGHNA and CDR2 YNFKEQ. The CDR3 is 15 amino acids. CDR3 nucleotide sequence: TGTGCCAGCAGCCAAGCATGGGACAGGTTCACTGAAGCTTTCTTT. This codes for CASSQAWDRFTEAFF.

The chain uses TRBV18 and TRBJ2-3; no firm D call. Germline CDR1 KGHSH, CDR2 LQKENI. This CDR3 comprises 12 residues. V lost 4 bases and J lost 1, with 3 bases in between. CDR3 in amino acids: CASSQGTDTQYF. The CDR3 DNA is TGTGCCAGCTCACAGGGCACAGATACGCAGTATTTT.

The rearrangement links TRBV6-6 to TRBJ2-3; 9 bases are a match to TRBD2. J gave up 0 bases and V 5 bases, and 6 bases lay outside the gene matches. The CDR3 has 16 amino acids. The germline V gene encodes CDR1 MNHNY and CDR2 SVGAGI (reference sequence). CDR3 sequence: CASSPPSGKSTDTQYF. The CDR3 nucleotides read TGTGCCAGCAGTCCCCCTAGCGGGAAGAGCACAGATACGCAGTATTTT.

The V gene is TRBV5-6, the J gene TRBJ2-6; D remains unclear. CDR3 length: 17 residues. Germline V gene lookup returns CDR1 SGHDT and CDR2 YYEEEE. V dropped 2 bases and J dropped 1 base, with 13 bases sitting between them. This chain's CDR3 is CASSFVYTWSGANVLTF. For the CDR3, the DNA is TGTGCCAGCAGCTTCGTATACACTTGGTCTGGGGCCAACGTCCTGACTTTC.

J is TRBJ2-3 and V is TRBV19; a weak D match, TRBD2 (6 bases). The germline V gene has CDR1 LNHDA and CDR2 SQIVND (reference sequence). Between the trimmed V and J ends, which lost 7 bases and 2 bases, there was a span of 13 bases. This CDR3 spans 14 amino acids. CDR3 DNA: TGTGCCAGTATGGATAGGGACTTCACAGATACGCAGTATTTT. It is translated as CASMDRDFTDTQYF. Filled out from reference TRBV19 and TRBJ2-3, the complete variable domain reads DGGITQSPKYLFRKEGQNVTLSCEQNLNHDAMYWYRQDPGQGLRLIYYSQIVNDFQKGDIAEGYSVSREKKESFPLTVTSAQKNPTAFYLCASMDRDFTDTQYFGPGTRLTVL.

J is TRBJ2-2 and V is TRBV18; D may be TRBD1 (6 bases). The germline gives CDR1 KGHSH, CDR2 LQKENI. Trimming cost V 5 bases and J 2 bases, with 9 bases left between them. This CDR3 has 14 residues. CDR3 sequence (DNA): TGTGCCAGCTCAAGGGACACCAACACCGGGGAGCTGTTTTTT. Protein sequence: CASSRDTNTGELFF.

CDR3 DNA: TGTGCCAGCAGCTTAGCTGCCCATTGGGGCAATGAGCAGTTCTTC. It encodes CASSLAAHWGNEQFF. The chain carries TRBV13 and TRBJ2-1; unclear D gene. Germline CDR1 and CDR2: PRHDT and FYEKMQ (reference sequence). This CDR3 has 15 amino acids. The ends were cut back, 1 base at V and 6 bases at J, with 13 bases in the middle.

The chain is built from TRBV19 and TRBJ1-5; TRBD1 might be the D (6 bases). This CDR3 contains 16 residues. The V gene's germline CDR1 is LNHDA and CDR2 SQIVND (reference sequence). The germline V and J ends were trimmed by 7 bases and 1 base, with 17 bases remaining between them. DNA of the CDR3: TGTGCCAGTAAGCCAGGGGACGCACGGAGCAATCAGCCCCAGCATTTT. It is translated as CASKPGDARSNQPQHF.

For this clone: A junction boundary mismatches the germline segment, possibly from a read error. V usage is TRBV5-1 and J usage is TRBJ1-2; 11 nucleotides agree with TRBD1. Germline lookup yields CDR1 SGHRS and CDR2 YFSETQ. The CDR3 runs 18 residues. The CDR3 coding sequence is TGCGCCACCAGCTCTCCCGGGACAGGGGGGGGATCGGACTATGGCTACACCTTC. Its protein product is CATSSPGTGGGSDYGYTF. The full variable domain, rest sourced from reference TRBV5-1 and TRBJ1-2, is KAGVTQTPRYLIKTRGQQVTLSCSPISGHRSVSWYQQTPGQGLQFLFEYFSETQRNKGNFPGRFSGRQFSNSRSEMNVSTLELGDSALYLCATSSPGTGGGSDYGYTFGSGTRLTVV.

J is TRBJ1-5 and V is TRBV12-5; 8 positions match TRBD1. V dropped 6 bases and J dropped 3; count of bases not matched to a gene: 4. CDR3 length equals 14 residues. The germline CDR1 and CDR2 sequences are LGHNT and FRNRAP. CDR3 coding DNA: TGTGCTAGTGGACGGGGACAGGCCAATCAGCCCCAGCATTTT. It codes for CASGRGQANQPQHF.

CDR3 nucleotide sequence: TGTGCCAGCAGCTCACTCGGGGCCTTGAACACTGAAGCTTTCTTT. Translation: CASSSLGALNTEAFF. J is TRBJ1-1 and V is TRBV27; the D gene is possibly TRBD1 (5 bases). This CDR3 contains 15 residues. The V and J ends lost 6 bases and 0 bases respectively, with 14 bases between them. Germline V gene lookup returns CDR1 MNHEY and CDR2 SMNVEV (reference sequence).

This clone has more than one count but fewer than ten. The CDR3 protein is CASRLGPSSYNEQFF. The DNA of the CDR3 is TGTGCCAGCAGGTTGGGACCCTCCTCCTACAATGAGCAGTTCTTC. This rearrangement joins TRBV6-4 to TRBJ2-1; either TRBD1 or TRBD2 may supply D (5 bases each). Per the germline V gene, CDR1 is MRHNA and CDR2 is SNTAGT. The CDR3 loop spans 15 amino acids. V lost 6 bases and J 0 bases, leaving 12 bases between the germline ends.

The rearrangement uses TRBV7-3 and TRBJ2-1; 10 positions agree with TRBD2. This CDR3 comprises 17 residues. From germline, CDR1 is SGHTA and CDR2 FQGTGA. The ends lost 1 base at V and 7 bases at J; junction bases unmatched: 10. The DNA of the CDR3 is TGTGCCAGCAGCTTAAAGCTAGCGGGAGATTCTAGGAATGAGCAGTTCTTC. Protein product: CASSLKLAGDSRNEQFF.

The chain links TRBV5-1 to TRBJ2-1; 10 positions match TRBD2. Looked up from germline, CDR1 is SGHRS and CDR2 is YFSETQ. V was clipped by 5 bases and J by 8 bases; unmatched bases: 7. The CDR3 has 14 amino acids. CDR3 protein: CASSKLAGEYEQFF. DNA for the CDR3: TGCGCCAGCAGTAAGCTAGCGGGAGAATATGAGCAGTTCTTC.

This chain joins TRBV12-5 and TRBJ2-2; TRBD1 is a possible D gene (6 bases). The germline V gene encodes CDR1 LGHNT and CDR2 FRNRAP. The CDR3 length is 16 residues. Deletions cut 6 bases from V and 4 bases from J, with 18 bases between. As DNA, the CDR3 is TGTGCTAGTGGGCAACACAATGTAGGGGGCACCGGGGAGCTGTTTTTT. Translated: CASGQHNVGGTGELFF. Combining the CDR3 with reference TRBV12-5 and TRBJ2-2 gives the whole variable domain DARVTQTPRHKVTEMGQEVTMRCQPILGHNTVFWYRQTMMQGLELLAYFRNRAPLDDSGMPKDRFSAEMPDATLATLKIQPSEPRDSAVYFCASGQHNVGGTGELFFGEGSRLTVL.

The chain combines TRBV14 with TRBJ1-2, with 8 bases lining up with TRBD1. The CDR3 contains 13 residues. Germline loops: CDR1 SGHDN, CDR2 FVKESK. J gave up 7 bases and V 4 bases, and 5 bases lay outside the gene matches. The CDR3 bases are TGTGCCAGCAGCCCCAGGACAGGGACTGGCTACACCTTC. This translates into CASSPRTGTGYTF.

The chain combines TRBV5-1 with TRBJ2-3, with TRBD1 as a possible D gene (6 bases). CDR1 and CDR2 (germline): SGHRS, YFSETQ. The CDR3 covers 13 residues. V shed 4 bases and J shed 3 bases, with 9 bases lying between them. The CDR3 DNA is TGCGCCAGCAGCGTCCAGGGGACAGATACGCAGTATTTT. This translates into CASSVQGTDTQYF.

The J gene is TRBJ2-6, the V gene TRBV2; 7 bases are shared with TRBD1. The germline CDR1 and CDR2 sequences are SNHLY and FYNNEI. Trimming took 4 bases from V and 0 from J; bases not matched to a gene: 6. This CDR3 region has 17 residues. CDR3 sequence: CASSAGQRISGANVLTF. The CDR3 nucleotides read TGTGCCAGCAGTGCGGGACAGCGAATCTCTGGGGCCAACGTCCTGACTTTC.

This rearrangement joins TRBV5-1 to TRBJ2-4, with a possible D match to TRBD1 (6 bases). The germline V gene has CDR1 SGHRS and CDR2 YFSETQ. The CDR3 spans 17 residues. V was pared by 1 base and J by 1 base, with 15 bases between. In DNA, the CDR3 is TGCGCCAGCAGCTTGCCCAGGGGATGTTGCGCCAAAAACATTCAGTACTTC. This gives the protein CASSLPRGCCAKNIQYF. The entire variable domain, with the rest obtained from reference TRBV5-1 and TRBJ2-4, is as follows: KAGVTQTPRYLIKTRGQQVTLSCSPISGHRSVSWYQQTPGQGLQFLFEYFSETQRNKGNFPGRFSGRQFSNSRSEMNVSTLELGDSALYLCASSLPRGCCAKNIQYFGAGTRLSVL.

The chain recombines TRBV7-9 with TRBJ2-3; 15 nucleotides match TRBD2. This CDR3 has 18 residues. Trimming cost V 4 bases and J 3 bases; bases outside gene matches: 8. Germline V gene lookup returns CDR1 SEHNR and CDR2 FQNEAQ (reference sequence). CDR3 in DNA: TGTGCCAGCAGCTCATGGACTAGCGGGAGGGAGGGTACAGATACGCAGTATTTT. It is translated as CASSSWTSGREGTDTQYF.

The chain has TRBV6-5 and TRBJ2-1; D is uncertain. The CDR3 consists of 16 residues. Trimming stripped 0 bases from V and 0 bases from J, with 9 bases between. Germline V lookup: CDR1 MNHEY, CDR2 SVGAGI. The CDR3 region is CASSYSGGYSYNEQFF. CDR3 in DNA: TGTGCCAGCAGTTACTCCGGCGGATACTCCTACAATGAGCAGTTCTTC.

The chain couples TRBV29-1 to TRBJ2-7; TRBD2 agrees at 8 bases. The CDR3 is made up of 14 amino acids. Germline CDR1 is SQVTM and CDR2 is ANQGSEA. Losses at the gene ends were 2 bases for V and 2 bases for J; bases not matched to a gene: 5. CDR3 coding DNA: TGCAGCGTTGAACTAGCGGGCAGACCCTACGAGCAGTACTTC. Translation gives CSVELAGRPYEQYF.